This T cell receptor beta chain originates from a study of siplizumab effects on memory and regulatory T cells. Regarding the study as a whole: Alloreactive sequences from unstimulated CD4+ memory cells fell significantly with siplizumab. Unstimulated subsets were the mapping target of only a minor fraction of alloreactive clones. Naive T cells were seen as more diverse than memory cells and as major alloresponse contributors. Roughly 75-96% of proliferating CD4+ or CD8+ clones lacked a naive or memory phenotype that could be assigned.

Trimming pared 1 base from V and 6 bases from J, leaving 11 bases between. CDR1 and CDR2 from the germline V gene are SEHNR and FQNEAQ (reference sequence). CDR3 length: 14 residues. Notes on this clone: The antigen remains undetermined.

The method was immunoSEQ multiplex PCR; TCRdb's version includes in-frame clones alone and lacks a portion of them. Of around 83,000 clones in the sample, approximately 90% are singletons; the top ten hold 15%. The sample was CD4+ T cells sorted from blood. This sequence originates from a human donor in good health. The chain combines TRBV7-9 with TRBJ2-3; D gene uncertain. In DNA form, the CDR3 reads TGTGCCAGCAGCTTAGGACCCGCGACCGATACGCAGTATTTT. The encoded protein is CASSLGPATDTQYF.